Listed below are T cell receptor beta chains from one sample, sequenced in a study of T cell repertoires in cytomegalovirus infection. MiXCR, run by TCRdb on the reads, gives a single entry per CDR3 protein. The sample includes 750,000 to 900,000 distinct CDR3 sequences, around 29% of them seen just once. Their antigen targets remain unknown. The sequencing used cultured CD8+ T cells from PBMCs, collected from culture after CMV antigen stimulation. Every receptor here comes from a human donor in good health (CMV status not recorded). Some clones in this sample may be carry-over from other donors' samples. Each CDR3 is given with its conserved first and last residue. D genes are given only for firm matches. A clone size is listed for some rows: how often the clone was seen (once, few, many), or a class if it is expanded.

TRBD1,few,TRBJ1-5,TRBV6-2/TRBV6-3,CASRPGGGGQPQHF,TGTGCCAGCAGGCCAGGGGGCGGAGGGCAGCCCCAGCATTTT
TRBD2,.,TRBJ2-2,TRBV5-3,CASSFGLAGVNTGELFF,TGTGCCAGCAGCTTCGGACTAGCGGGGGTGAACACCGGGGAGCTGTTTTTT
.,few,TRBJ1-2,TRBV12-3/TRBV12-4,CASSPWDGYGYTF,TGTGCCAGCAGTCCCTGGGACGGCTATGGCTACACCTTC
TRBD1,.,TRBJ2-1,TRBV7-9,CASRSGTGVNEQFF,TGTGCCAGCAGATCCGGGACAGGGGTCAATGAGCAGTTCTTC
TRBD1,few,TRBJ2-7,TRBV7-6,CASSLGQGGEQYF,TGTGCCAGCAGCCTAGGACAGGGGGGCGAGCAGTACTTC
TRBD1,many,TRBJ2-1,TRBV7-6,CASHGTGGNEQFF,TGTGCCAGCCACGGGACAGGGGGAAATGAGCAGTTCTTC
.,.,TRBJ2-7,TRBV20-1,CSARYRDRAYEQYF,TGCAGTGCTAGGTACCGGGACCGCGCCTACGAGCAGTACTTC
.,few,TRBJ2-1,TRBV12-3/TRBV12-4,CASSLGLWNEQFF,TGTGCCAGCAGTTTAGGGCTGTGGAATGAGCAGTTCTTC
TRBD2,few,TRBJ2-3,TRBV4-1,CASQRGAGTDTQYF,TGCGCCAGTCAGCGGGGGGCCGGCACAGATACGCAGTATTTT
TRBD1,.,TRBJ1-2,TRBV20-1,CSARVTGAYGYTF,TGCAGTGCTAGAGTGACAGGGGCCTATGGCTACACCTTC
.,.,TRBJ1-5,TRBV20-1,CSAREEGLIQPQHF,TGCAGTGCTAGAGAAGAGGGCTTGATTCAGCCCCAGCATTTT
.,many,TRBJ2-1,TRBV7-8,CASSLTGRNEQFF,TGTGCCAGCAGCTTAACGGGGCGCAATGAGCAGTTCTTC
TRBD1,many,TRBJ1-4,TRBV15,CATSGDTFGDSREKLFF,TGTGCCACCAGCGGAGACACGTTTGGGGACAGTCGGGAAAAACTGTTTTTT
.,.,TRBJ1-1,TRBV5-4,CASIDRQAMNTEAFF,TGTGCCAGCATCGACCGACAGGCGATGAACACTGAAGCTTTCTTT
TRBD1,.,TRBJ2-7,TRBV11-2,CASSAWDRDRAREQYF,TGTGCCAGCAGCGCGTGGGACCGGGACAGGGCACGCGAGCAGTACTTC
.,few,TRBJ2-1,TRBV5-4,CASSSEPGPYNEQFF,TGTGCCAGCAGCTCCGAGCCGGGTCCCTACAATGAGCAGTTCTTC
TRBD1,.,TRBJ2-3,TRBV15,CATHDFRTGSTDTQYF,TGTGCCACCCACGACTTCCGGACAGGGAGCACAGATACGCAGTATTTT
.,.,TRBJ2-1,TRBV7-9,CASSHDSEGQFF,TGTGCCAGCAGCCACGACAGTGAAGGGCAGTTCTTC
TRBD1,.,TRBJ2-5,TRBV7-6,CASTIEQGAWETQYF,TGTGCCAGCACCATTGAACAGGGGGCTTGGGAGACCCAGTACTTC
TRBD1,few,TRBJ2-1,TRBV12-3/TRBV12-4,CASSFGRGLYNEQFF,TGTGCCAGCAGTTTTGGCAGGGGGCTCTACAATGAGCAGTTCTTC
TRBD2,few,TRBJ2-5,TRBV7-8,CASSLEVGFGLAGETQYF,TGTGCCAGCAGCTTAGAAGTCGGGTTCGGACTAGCGGGGGAGACCCAGTACTTC
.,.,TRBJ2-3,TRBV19,CASSSSHTDTQYF,TGTGCCAGTAGCAGTTCCCACACAGATACGCAGTATTTT
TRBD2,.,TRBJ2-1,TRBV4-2,CASSQDQSGEYNEQFF,TGTGCCAGCAGCCAAGATCAGAGCGGGGAATACAATGAGCAGTTCTTC
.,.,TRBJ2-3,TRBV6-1,CASSEKGGLSTDTQYF,TGTGCCAGCAGTGAAAAGGGGGGACTGAGCACAGATACGCAGTATTTT
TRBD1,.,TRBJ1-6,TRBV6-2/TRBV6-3,CASSPTGERSSPLHF,TGTGCCAGCAGTCCAACAGGGGAGAGAAGTTCACCCCTCCACTTT
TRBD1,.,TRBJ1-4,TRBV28,CASNRGRVEKLFF,TGTGCCAGCAACAGGGGGCGGGTTGAAAAACTGTTTTTT
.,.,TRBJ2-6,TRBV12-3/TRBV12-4,CASSFLPGGRQEEGTNVLTF,TGTGCCAGCAGTTTCCTACCGGGGGGCAGGCAAGAGGAGGGGACCAACGTCCTGACTTTC
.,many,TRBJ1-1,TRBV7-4,CASSPRQANTEAFF,TGTGCCAGCAGCCCCCGACAGGCTAACACTGAAGCTTTCTTT
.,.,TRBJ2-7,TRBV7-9,CASSPDSYSYEQYF,TGTGCCAGCAGCCCTGACAGCTACTCCTACGAGCAGTACTTC
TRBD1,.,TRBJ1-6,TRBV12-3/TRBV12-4,CASTFGPGQKNSPLHF,TGTGCCAGCACCTTCGGCCCGGGACAGAAGAATTCACCCCTCCACTTT
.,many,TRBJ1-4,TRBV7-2,CASSTVVGANEKLFF,TGTGCCAGCAGCACAGTGGTGGGGGCTAATGAAAAACTGTTTTTT
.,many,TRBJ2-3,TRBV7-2,CASSLMRGIDTQYF,TGTGCCAGCAGCTTAATGCGGGGAATAGATACGCAGTATTTT
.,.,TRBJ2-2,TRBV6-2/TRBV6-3,CASSYLEIGELFF,TGTGCCAGCAGTTACTTGGAAATCGGGGAGCTGTTTTTT
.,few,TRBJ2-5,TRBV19,CASSIRGFQETQYF,TGTGCCAGTAGTATTCGGGGATTCCAAGAGACCCAGTACTTC
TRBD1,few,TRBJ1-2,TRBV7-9,CASSEDRGSKDGYTF,TGTGCCAGCAGCGAAGACAGGGGTTCGAAGGATGGCTACACCTTC
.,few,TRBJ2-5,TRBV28,CASSLGTETQYF,TGTGCCAGCAGTTTAGGGACGGAGACCCAGTACTTC
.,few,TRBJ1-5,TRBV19,CASSIGALYQPQHF,TGTGCCAGTAGTATAGGTGCCCTTTATCAGCCCCAGCATTTT
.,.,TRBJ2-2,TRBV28,CASRGGTNTGELFF,TGTGCCAGCAGAGGGGGGACGAACACCGGGGAGCTGTTTTTT
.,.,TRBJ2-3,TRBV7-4,CASSPTGGHGDTQYF,TGTGCCAGCAGCCCTACGGGCGGCCATGGGGATACGCAGTATTTT
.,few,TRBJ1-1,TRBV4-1,CASSHLDSPGTEAFF,TGCGCCAGCAGCCACCTGGACAGCCCGGGCACTGAAGCTTTCTTT
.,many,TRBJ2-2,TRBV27,CASSLPSNTGELFF,TGTGCCAGCAGCCTGCCTAGTAACACCGGGGAGCTGTTTTTT
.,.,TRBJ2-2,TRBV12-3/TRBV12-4,CASSPVPGELFF,TGTGCCAGCAGTCCGGTGCCCGGGGAGCTGTTTTTT
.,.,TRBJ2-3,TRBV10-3,CATWSSTDTQYF,TGTGCCACTTGGTCCAGCACAGATACGCAGTATTTT
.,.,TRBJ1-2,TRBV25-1,CASSEYMAGSGGYTF,TGTGCCAGCAGTGAATATATGGCAGGGTCAGGTGGCTACACCTTC
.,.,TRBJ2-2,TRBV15,CATSRDTGAGELFF,TGTGCCACCAGCAGAGATACGGGAGCTGGGGAGCTGTTTTTT
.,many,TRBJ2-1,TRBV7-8,CASSSVSGTYNEQFF,TGTGCCAGCAGCTCAGTCTCAGGGACCTACAATGAGCAGTTCTTC
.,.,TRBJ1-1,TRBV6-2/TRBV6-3,CASSYSSRREAFF,TGTGCCAGCAGTTACTCGAGCAGACGAGAAGCTTTCTTT
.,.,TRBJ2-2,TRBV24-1,CATSDRGLSGELFF,TGTGCCACCAGTGATCGGGGGCTTTCCGGGGAGCTGTTTTTT
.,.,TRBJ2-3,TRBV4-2,CASSQDHGLGGPVDTQYF,TGTGCCAGCAGCCAAGATCACGGGCTTGGGGGGCCGGTAGATACGCAGTATTTT
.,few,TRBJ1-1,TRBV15,CATSSGGGYREAFF,TGTGCCACCAGCAGTGGAGGAGGGTACAGAGAAGCTTTCTTT
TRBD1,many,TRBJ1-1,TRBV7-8,CASSDDRVNTEAFF,TGTGCCAGCAGCGACGACAGGGTGAACACTGAAGCTTTCTTT
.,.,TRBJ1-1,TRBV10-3,CAISEDGFPEAFF,TGTGCCATCAGTGAGGACGGGTTCCCTGAAGCTTTCTTT